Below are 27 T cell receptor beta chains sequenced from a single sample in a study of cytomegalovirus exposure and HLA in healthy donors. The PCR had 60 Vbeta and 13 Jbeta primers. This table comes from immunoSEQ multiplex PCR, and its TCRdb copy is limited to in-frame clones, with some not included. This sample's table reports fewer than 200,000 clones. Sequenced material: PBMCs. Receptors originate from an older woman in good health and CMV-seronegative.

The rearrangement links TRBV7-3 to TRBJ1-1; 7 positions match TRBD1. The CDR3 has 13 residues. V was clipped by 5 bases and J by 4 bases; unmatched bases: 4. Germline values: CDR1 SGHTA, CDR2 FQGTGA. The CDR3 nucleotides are TGTGCCAGCAGCCCCCAGGGGGGCACTGAAGCTTTCTTT. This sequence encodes CASSPQGGTEAFF.

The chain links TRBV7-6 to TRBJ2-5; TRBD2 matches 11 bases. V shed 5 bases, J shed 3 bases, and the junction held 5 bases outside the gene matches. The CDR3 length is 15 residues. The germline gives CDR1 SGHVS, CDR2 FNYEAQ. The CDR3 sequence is CASSVGTSGKETQYF. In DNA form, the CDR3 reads TGTGCCAGCAGCGTAGGGACTAGCGGAAAAGAGACCCAGTACTTC.

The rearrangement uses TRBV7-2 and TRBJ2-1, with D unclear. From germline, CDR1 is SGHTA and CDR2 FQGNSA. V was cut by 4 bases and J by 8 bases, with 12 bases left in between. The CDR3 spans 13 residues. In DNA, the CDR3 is TGTGCCAGCAGCTCGCGTCCGGGTTATGAGCAGTTCTTC. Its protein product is CASSSRPGYEQFF.

Here the CDR3 DNA reads TGTGCCAGCTCACCGGAGGTTGAAGAGACCCAGTACTTC. As protein: CASSPEVEETQYF. The chain is built from TRBV18 and TRBJ2-5; D perhaps matches TRBD2 (5 bases). V was pared by 3 bases and J by 3 bases, with 8 bases between. Germline V gene lookup returns CDR1 KGHSH and CDR2 LQKENI. This CDR3 is 13 amino acids long.

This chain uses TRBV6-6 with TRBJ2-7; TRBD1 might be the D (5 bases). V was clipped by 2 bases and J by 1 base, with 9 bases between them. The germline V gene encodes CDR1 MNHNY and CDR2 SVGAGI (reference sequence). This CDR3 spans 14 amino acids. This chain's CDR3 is CASSYGGQSYEQYF. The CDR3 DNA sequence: TGTGCCAGCAGTTACGGCGGACAATCCTACGAGCAGTACTTC.

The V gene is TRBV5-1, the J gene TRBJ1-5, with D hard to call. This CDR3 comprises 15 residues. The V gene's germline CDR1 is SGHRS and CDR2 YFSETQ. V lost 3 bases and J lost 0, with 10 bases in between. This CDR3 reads CASSWESGSNQPQHF. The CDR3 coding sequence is TGCGCCAGCAGCTGGGAGTCTGGTAGCAATCAGCCCCAGCATTTT.

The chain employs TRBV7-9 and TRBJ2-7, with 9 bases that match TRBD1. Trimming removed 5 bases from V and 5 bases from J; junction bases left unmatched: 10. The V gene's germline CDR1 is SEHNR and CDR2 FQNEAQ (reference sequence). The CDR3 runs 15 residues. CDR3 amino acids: CASSPTGGLFHEQYF. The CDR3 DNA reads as TGTGCCAGCAGCCCGACAGGGGGTCTTTTCCACGAGCAGTACTTC. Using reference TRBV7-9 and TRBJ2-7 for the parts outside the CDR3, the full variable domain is DTGVSQNPRHKITKRGQNVTFRCDPISEHNRLYWYRQTLGQGPEFLTYFQNEAQLEKSRLLSDRFSAERPKGSFSTLEIQRTEQGDSAMYLCASSPTGGLFHEQYFGPGTRLTVT.

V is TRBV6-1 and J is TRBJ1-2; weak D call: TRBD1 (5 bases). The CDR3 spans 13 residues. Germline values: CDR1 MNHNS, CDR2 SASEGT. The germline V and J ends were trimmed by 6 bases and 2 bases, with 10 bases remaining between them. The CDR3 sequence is CASSLDRNYGYTF. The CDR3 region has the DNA TGTGCCAGCAGCCTCGACAGAAACTATGGCTACACCTTC.

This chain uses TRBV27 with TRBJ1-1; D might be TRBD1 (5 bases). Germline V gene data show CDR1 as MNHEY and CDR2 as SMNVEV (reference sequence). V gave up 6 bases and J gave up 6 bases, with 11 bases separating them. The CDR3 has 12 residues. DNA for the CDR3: TGTGCCAGCAGCCAAGGGGTATCTGAAGCTTTCTTT. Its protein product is CASSQGVSEAFF.

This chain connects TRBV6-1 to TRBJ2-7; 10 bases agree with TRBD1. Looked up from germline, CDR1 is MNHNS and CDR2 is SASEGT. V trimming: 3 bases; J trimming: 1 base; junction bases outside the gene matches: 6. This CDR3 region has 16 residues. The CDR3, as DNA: TGTGCCAGCAGTGACCCCGGGACAGGGGTTTCCTACGAGCAGTACTTC. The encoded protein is CASSDPGTGVSYEQYF.

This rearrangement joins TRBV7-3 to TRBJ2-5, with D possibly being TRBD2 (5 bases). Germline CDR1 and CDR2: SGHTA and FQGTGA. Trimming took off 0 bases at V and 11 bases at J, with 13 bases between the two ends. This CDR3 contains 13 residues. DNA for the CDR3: TGTGCCAGCAGCTTAACGTCCCCGGGGAGACAGTACTTC. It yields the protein CASSLTSPGRQYF.

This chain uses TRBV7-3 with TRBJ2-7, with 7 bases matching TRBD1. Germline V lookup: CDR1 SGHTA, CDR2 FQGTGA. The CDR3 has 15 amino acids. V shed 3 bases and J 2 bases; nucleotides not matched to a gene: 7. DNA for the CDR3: TGTGCCAGCAGCTTTTATCCTGACAGGGCCTACGAGCAGTACTTC. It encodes CASSFYPDRAYEQYF.

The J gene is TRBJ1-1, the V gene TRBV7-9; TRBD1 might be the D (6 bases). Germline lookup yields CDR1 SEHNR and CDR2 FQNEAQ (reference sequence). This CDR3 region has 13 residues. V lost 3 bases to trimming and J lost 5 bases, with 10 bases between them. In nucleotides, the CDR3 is TGTGCCAGCAGCTTCAGGGGCGGGACTGAAGCTTTCTTT. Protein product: CASSFRGGTEAFF.

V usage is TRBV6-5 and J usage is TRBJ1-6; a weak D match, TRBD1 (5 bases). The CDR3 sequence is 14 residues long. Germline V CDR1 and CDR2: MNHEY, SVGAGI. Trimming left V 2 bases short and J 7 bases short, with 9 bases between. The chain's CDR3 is CASSYGTGNSPLHF. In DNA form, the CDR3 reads TGTGCCAGCAGTTACGGGACTGGCAATTCACCCCTCCACTTT.

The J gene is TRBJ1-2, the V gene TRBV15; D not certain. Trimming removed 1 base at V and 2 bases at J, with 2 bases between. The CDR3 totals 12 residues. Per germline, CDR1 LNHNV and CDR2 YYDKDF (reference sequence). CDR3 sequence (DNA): TGTGCCACCAGCAGAGCAAACTATGGCTACACCTTC. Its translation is CATSRANYGYTF.

CDR3 loop: CASSQDSNSPLHF. DNA for the CDR3: TGTGCCAGCAGCCAGGACAGTAATTCACCCCTCCACTTT. The genes are TRBV28 and TRBJ1-6; D might be TRBD1 (6 bases). The CDR3 has 13 residues. V lost 6 bases to trimming and J lost 6 bases, with 9 bases between them. Germline-derived CDR1 and CDR2 are MDHEN and SYDVKM.

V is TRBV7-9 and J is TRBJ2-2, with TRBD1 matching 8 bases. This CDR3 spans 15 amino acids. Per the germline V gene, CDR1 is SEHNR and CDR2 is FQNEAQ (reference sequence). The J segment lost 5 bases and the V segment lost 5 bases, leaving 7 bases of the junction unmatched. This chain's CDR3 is CASSPTGVQTGELFF. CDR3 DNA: TGTGCCAGCAGCCCGACAGGGGTCCAAACCGGGGAGCTGTTTTTT.

The CDR3 here is CSTPVDTQYF. The CDR3 nucleotides are TGCAGTACTCCCGTGGATACGCAGTATTTT. V is TRBV20-1 and J is TRBJ2-3, with unresolved D. This CDR3 contains 10 residues. Germline V gene lookup returns CDR1 DFQATT and CDR2 SNEGSKA (reference sequence). V dropped 8 bases and J dropped 6 bases, with 9 bases sitting between them.

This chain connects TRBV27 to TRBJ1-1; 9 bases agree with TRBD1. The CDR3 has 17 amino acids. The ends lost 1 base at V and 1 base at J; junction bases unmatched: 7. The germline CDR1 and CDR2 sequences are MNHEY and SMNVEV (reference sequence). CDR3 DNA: TGTGCCAGCAGTTTATGGACAGGGGAGGGGACGAACACTGAAGCTTTCTTT. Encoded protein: CASSLWTGEGTNTEAFF.

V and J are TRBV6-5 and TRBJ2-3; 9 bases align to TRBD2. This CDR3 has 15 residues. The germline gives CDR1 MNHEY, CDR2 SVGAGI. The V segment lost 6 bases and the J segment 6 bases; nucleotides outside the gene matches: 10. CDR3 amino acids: CASSRESGGTDTQYF. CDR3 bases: TGTGCCAGCAGCCGAGAGAGCGGGGGGACCGATACGCAGTATTTT.

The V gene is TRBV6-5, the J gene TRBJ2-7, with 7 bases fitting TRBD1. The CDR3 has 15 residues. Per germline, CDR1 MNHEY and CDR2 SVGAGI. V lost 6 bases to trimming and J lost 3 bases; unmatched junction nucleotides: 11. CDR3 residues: CASSNRGTLFYEQYF. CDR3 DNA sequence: TGTGCCAGCAGCAACAGGGGTACCCTATTCTACGAGCAGTACTTC.

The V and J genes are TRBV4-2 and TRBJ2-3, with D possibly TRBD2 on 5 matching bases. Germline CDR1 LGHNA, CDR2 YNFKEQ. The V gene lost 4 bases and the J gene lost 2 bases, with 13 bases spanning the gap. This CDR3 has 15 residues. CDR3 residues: CASSPRSGSTDTQYF. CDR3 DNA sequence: TGTGCCAGCAGCCCTCGAAGCGGATCCACAGATACGCAGTATTTT.

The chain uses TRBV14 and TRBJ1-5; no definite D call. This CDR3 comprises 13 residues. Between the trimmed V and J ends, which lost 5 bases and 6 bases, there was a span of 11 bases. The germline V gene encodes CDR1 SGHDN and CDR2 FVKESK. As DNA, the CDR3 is TGTGCCAGCAGCGGTGGCTTTCGTCAGCCCCAGCATTTT. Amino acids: CASSGGFRQPQHF.

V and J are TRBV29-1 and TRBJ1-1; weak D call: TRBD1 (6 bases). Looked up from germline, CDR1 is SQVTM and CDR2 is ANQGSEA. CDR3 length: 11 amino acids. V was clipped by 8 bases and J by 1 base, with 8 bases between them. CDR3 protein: CSTQGNTEAFF. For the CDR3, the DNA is TGCAGCACACAGGGGAACACTGAAGCTTTCTTT.

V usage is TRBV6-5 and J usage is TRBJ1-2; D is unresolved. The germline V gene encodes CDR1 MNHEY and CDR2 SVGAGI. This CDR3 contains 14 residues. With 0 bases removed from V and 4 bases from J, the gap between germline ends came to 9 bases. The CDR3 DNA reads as TGTGCCAGCAGTTACTCGAATCCCGGCTATGGCTACACCTTC. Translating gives CASSYSNPGYGYTF.

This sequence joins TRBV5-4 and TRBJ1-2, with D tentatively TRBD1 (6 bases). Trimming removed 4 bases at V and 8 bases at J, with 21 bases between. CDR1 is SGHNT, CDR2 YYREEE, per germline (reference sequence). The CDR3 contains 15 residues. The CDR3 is CASSRGLQGRYGYTF. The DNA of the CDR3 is TGTGCCAGCAGCCGGGGCCTACAGGGTCGATACGGCTACACCTTC.

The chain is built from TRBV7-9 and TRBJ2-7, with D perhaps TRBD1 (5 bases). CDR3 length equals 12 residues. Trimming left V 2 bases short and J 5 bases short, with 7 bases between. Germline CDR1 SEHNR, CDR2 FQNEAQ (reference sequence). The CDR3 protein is CASSLTQDEQYF. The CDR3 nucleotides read TGTGCCAGCAGCTTAACACAGGACGAGCAGTACTTC.